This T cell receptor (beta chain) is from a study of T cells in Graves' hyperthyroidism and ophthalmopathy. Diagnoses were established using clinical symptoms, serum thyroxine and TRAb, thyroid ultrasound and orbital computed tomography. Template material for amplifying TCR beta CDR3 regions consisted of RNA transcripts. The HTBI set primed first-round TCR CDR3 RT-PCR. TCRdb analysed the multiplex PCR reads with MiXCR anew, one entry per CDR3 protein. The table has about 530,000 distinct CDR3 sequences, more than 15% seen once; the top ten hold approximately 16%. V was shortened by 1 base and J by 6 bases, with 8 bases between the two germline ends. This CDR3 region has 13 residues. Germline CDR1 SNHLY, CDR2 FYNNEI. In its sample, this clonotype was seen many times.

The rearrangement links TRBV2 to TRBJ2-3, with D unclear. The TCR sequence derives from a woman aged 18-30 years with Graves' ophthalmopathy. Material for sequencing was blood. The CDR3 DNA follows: TGTGCCAGCAGTGAAGACGGGCGTGATACGCAGTATTTT. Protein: CASSEDGRDTQYF.